A selection of T cell receptor beta chains follows, all from one sample in a study of T-cell memory formation after mild COVID-19. Via MiXCR, TCRdb re-called the 5' RACE reads, giving one row per CDR3 protein. Among approximately 89,000 distinct CDR3 sequences listed, more than 10% were seen once. The specimen was PBMCs or a T cell subset sorted from them (not recorded which). These receptors were obtained from a man younger than 35 who had mild COVID-19 (a few samples of this study predate the infection). Cell type and time point are not known. Each CDR3 is given with its conserved first and last residue. Each record gives: clone size, D gene, V gene, J gene, CDR3 protein, CDR3 DNA. The D gene is left open where the match is weak. A row's size may be missing; if present it is once, few, many or a size class.

clone size: -
D gene: -
V gene: TRBV7-2
J gene: TRBJ1-3
CDR3 protein: CASSLVEPAPGNTIYF
CDR3 DNA: TGTGCCAGCAGCTTAGTGGAGCCGGCACCAGGAAACACCATATATTTT

clone size: -
D gene: -
V gene: TRBV9
J gene: TRBJ2-5
CDR3 protein: CASSVYGRYQETQYF
CDR3 DNA: TGTGCCAGCAGCGTATACGGGAGATACCAAGAGACCCAGTACTTC

clone size: -
D gene: -
V gene: TRBV6-5
J gene: TRBJ1-5
CDR3 protein: CASSSLSGLSNQPQHF
CDR3 DNA: TGTGCCAGCAGTTCACTCTCCGGACTGAGCAATCAGCCCCAGCATTTT

clone size: -
D gene: -
V gene: TRBV18
J gene: TRBJ1-1
CDR3 protein: CASSKWETGNTEAFF
CDR3 DNA: TGTGCCAGCTCTAAGTGGGAGACAGGGAACACTGAAGCTTTCTTT

clone size: -
D gene: TRBD2
V gene: TRBV7-9
J gene: TRBJ2-5
CDR3 protein: CASSLPSGGHQETQYF
CDR3 DNA: TGTGCCAGCAGCCTACCTAGCGGGGGACACCAAGAGACCCAGTACTTC

clone size: few
D gene: TRBD1
V gene: TRBV27
J gene: TRBJ1-5
CDR3 protein: CASSFGGGASQPQHF
CDR3 DNA: TGTGCCAGCAGTTTCGGAGGGGGCGCCAGTCAGCCCCAGCATTTT

clone size: many
D gene: -
V gene: TRBV7-9
J gene: TRBJ2-1
CDR3 protein: CASSLGRYNEQFF
CDR3 DNA: TGTGCCAGCAGCTTAGGTCGATACAATGAGCAGTTCTTC

clone size: few
D gene: TRBD1
V gene: TRBV7-6
J gene: TRBJ1-2
CDR3 protein: CASSPRGQGPVPSNYGYTF
CDR3 DNA: TGTGCCAGCAGCCCCAGGGGACAGGGCCCGGTACCTTCAAACTATGGCTACACCTTC

clone size: -
D gene: TRBD2
V gene: TRBV5-1
J gene: TRBJ2-3
CDR3 protein: CASSEGLAGDTDTQYF
CDR3 DNA: TGCGCCAGCAGCGAAGGACTAGCGGGGGACACAGATACGCAGTATTTT

clone size: few
D gene: TRBD1
V gene: TRBV7-8
J gene: TRBJ1-2
CDR3 protein: CASLPGTGGGYGYTF
CDR3 DNA: TGTGCCAGCCTTCCCGGGACAGGGGGCGGCTATGGCTACACCTTC

clone size: -
D gene: -
V gene: TRBV7-9
J gene: TRBJ1-2
CDR3 protein: CASSLGVGAGYTF
CDR3 DNA: TGTGCCAGCAGCTTAGGGGTGGGAGCTGGCTACACCTTC